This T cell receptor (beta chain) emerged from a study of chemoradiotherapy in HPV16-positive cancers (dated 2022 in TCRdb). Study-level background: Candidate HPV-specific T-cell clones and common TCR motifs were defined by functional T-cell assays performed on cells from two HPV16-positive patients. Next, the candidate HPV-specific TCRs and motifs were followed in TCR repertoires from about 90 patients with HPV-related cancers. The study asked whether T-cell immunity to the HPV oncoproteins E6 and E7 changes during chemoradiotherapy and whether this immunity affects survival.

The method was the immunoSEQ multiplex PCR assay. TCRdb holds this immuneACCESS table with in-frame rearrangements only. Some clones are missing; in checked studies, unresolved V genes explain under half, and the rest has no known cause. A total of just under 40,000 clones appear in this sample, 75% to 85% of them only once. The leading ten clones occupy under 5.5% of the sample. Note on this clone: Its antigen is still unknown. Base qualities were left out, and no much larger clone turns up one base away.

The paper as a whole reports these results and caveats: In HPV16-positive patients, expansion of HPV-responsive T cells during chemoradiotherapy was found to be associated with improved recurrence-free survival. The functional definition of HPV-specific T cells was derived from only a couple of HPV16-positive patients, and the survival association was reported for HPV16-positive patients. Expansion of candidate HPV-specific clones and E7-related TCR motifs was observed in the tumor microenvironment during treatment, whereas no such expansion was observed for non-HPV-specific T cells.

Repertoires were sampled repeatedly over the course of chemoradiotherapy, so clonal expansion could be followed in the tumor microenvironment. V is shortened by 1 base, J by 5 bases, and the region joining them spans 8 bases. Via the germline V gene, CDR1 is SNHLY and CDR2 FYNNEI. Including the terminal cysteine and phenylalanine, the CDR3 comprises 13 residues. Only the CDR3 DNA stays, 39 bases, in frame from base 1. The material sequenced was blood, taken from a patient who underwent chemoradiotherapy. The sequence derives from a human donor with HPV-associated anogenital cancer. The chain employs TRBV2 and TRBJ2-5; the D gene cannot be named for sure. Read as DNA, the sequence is TGTGCCAGCAGTGAAGGACAACGTGAGACCCAGTACTTC. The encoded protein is CASSEGQRETQYF.